These T cell receptor beta chains were read from a single sample in a study of blood T cells in healthy people across ages. Using its own MiXCR run on the 5' RACE reads, TCRdb lists one record per CDR3 protein. The table lists 1.5 million to 2 million distinct CDR3 sequences, approximately 39% of them singletons. The sample was blood. These receptors were collected from a human donor in good health. Each CDR3 is given with its conserved first and last residue. The D gene is left open where the match is weak. Not every row has a clone size; where given, it reads once, few, many or a size class.

cdr3_aa cdr3_nt clone_size j_call d_call v_call
CASVLAGAYEQYF TGTGCCAGCGTACTAGCGGGGGCCTACGAGCAGTACTTC few TRBJ2-7 TRBD2 TRBV7-9
CASSVGTGTDTQYF TGTGCCAGCAGCGTCGGGACAGGGACAGATACGCAGTATTTT NA TRBJ2-3 TRBD1 TRBV9
CASSAHRGKQYF TGTGCCAGCAGCGCTCACAGGGGAAAGCAGTACTTC NA TRBJ2-5 TRBD1 TRBV11-2
CASSSEGRQGLNTEAFF TGTGCCAGCAGCTCAGAAGGGAGACAGGGGCTGAACACTGAAGCTTTCTTT once TRBJ1-1 TRBD1 TRBV5-6
CSATRGTSGGIQRSSGANVLTF TGCAGTGCTACCAGAGGGACTAGCGGGGGCATCCAAAGATCCTCCGGGGCCAACGTCCTGACTTTC NA TRBJ2-6 TRBD2 TRBV20-1
CASSHDSISAGSLEQYF TGTGCCAGCAGCCATGATTCAATTTCAGCGGGTTCTCTTGAGCAGTACTTC many TRBJ2-7 NA TRBV5-4
CASSLSLFANYGYTF TGTGCCAGCAGCTTGTCCCTTTTTGCTAACTATGGCTACACCTTC NA TRBJ1-2 NA TRBV5-5
CASSSPYRGSYNEQFF TGTGCCAGCAGCTCGCCGTACAGGGGTTCCTACAATGAGCAGTTCTTC few TRBJ2-1 TRBD1 TRBV7-6
CSARDPRGGSNSPLHF TGCAGTGCTAGAGATCCTCGCGGGGGCTCCAATTCACCCCTCCACTTT NA TRBJ1-6 NA TRBV20-1
CASSRPGHGGVNEQYF TGTGCCAGCAGCCGACCGGGACATGGGGGTGTCAATGAGCAGTACTTC NA TRBJ2-7 NA TRBV14
CASTNSPGGSTDTQYF TGTGCCAGCACCAATTCCCCGGGCGGATCCACAGATACGCAGTATTTT few TRBJ2-3 NA TRBV6-5
CASSVLGQGNYGYTF TGTGCCAGCAGCGTACTTGGACAGGGAAACTATGGCTACACCTTC NA TRBJ1-2 TRBD1 TRBV9
CASSLRSGQFTDTQYF TGTGCCAGCAGTTTGCGTAGCGGGCAATTCACAGATACGCAGTATTTT NA TRBJ2-3 TRBD2 TRBV27
CASSLGMGTGLDTQYF TGTGCCAGCAGCTTAGGGATGGGGACGGGGCTAGATACGCAGTATTTT few TRBJ2-3 NA TRBV7-2
CASSPTVIAKNIQYF TGTGCCAGCAGCCCGACAGTTATAGCCAAAAACATTCAGTACTTC few TRBJ2-4 NA TRBV27
CASSLEDGHTEAFF TGTGCCAGCAGCTTAGAAGACGGACACACTGAAGCTTTCTTT NA TRBJ1-1 NA TRBV7-6
CASSFGERTHNYGYTF TGTGCCAGCAGTTTCGGGGAACGAACTCATAACTATGGCTACACCTTC many TRBJ1-2 NA TRBV6-5
CASKPGQTYNEQFF TGTGCCAGCAAGCCGGGACAGACTTACAATGAGCAGTTCTTC NA TRBJ2-1 TRBD1 TRBV6-2/TRBV6-3
CASSPRDRDPYGYTF TGCGCCAGCAGCCCACGGGACAGGGACCCTTATGGCTACACCTTC few TRBJ1-2 TRBD1 TRBV4-3
CASSGGGSSYNEQFF TGTGCCAGCAGCGGCGGGGGGAGCTCCTACAATGAGCAGTTCTTC many TRBJ2-1 TRBD2 TRBV9
CSARGLTRDTQYF TGCAGTGCTAGAGGGCTAACTAGGGATACGCAGTATTTT few TRBJ2-3 NA TRBV20-1
CAARRGAEAFF TGTGCCGCAAGGAGGGGTGCTGAAGCTTTCTTT NA TRBJ1-1 NA TRBV7-2
CSGEVGNEKLFF TGCAGCGGTGAAGTCGGGAATGAAAAACTGTTTTTT NA TRBJ1-4 NA TRBV29-1
CASSSSGGLDNEQFF TGTGCCAGCAGTTCGAGCGGGGGGCTCGACAATGAGCAGTTCTTC NA TRBJ2-1 TRBD2 TRBV7-3
CASSFPPPSLLAGDYNEQFF TGTGCCAGCAGTTTCCCCCCCCCATCTTTGTTAGCGGGGGATTACAATGAGCAGTTCTTC NA TRBJ2-1 TRBD2 TRBV28
CASSGDRAHEQYF TGTGCCAGCAGTGGGGACAGGGCCCACGAGCAGTACTTC NA TRBJ2-7 TRBD1 TRBV12-3/TRBV12-4
CASSTNSGGAGDTQYF TGTGCCAGCAGCACCAATAGCGGGGGGGCTGGAGATACGCAGTATTTT NA TRBJ2-3 TRBD2 TRBV9
CASSLAGIWNEQYF TGTGCCAGCAGCTTAGCTGGGATCTGGAACGAGCAGTACTTC NA TRBJ2-7 NA TRBV7-2
CASSPTFRRDTEAFF TGTGCCAGCAGTCCAACTTTCCGCCGGGACACTGAAGCTTTCTTT NA TRBJ1-1 NA TRBV5-5
CASSQDAGAGANVLTF TGCGCCAGCAGCCAAGATGCCGGGGCTGGGGCCAACGTCCTGACTTTC NA TRBJ2-6 NA TRBV4-3
CSAREDNEQFF TGCAGTGCTAGGGAAGACAATGAGCAGTTCTTC few TRBJ2-1 NA TRBV20-1
CASSIMEKQFF TGTGCCAGCAGTATAATGGAAAAGCAGTTCTTC NA TRBJ2-1 NA TRBV27
CSAARTGGQDVYEQYF TGCAGCGCCGCTCGGACAGGGGGCCAAGATGTGTACGAGCAGTACTTC NA TRBJ2-7 TRBD1 TRBV29-1
CGAALAEKLFF TGCGGTGCAGCCTTAGCCGAAAAACTGTTTTTT NA TRBJ1-4 NA TRBV20-1
CASSLAGAGSYNEQFF TGCGCCAGCAGCTTGGCCGGAGCGGGGTCCTACAATGAGCAGTTCTTC many TRBJ2-1 TRBD2 TRBV7-2
CASRGPGLSTDTQYF TGTGCCAGCAGGGGACCGGGACTATCGACAGATACGCAGTATTTT NA TRBJ2-3 TRBD2 TRBV6-2/TRBV6-3
CATSDFRGNHNEQFF TGTGCCACCAGTGATTTCAGGGGAAATCACAATGAGCAGTTCTTC few TRBJ2-1 NA TRBV24-1